The entry below gives a single T cell receptor beta chain sequence along with its context. Unique molecular identifiers were used to barcode this TCRbeta library. TCRdb analysed the PCR reads with MiXCR anew, one entry per CDR3 protein. The profile shows about 460,000 distinct CDR3 sequences, 12% of them singletons. The data were taken from a study of T-cell reconstitution after alpha-beta-depleted transplantation in children. The germline V gene has CDR1 LGHNT and CDR2 FRNRAP. This CDR3 has 15 amino acids. The V end lost 6 bases, the J end lost 4 bases, and 16 bases lay between the germline ends. This clonotype was sampled from a human donor who donated a stem cell graft to a child with combined immunodeficiency. The starting material was PBMCs from the stem cell graft donor, obtained from the stem cell graft. The rearrangement links TRBV12-5 to TRBJ2-1, with D perhaps matching TRBD2 (6 bases). The CDR3 sequence is CASGNPGTGYNEQFF. CDR3 nucleotides: TGTGCTAGTGGCAACCCCGGGACTGGATACAATGAGCAGTTCTTC.